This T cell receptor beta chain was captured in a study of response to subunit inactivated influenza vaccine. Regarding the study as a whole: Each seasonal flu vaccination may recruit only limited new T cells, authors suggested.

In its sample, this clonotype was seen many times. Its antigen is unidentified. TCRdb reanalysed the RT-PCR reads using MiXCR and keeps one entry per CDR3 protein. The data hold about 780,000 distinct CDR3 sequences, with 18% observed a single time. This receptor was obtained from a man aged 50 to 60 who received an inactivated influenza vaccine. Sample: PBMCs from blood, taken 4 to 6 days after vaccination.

CDR3 coding DNA: TGTGCCAGCAGCCCCACAGACTACGAGCAGTACTTC. Protein: CASSPTDYEQYF. The V and J genes are TRBV6-6 and TRBJ2-7; D call uncertain. Looked up from germline, CDR1 is MNHNY and CDR2 is SVGAGI (reference sequence). V was trimmed by 6 bases and J by 3 bases, leaving 9 bases between them. The CDR3 is 12 residues long.